The 22 T cell receptor beta chains below were found in one sample sequenced in a study of blood T cell repertoires in COVID-19. Here immunoSEQ multiplex PCR was the method, and the copy in TCRdb shows in-frame clones only, minus some. The sample records 97,000 or so clones, approximately 82% being singletons. The sequenced sample consisted of peripheral blood. All receptors come from a man between 65 and 85 years old with acute or convalescent COVID-19.

Points on this clone: A junction boundary mismatches the germline segment, possibly from a read error. The chain joins TRBV6-2 or TRBV6-3 to TRBJ2-6, with a tentative D call TRBD1 (6 bases). CDR3 length equals 16 residues. Germline CDR1 MNHEY, CDR2 SVGEGT. The CDR3 DNA sequence: TGTGCCAGCAGTTTCCGCCAGGACCTGGGGGCCAGCGTCCTGACTTTC. Translation gives CASSFRQDLGASVLTF.

The rearrangement uses TRBV30 and TRBJ1-2; 8 nucleotides agree with TRBD1. V gave up 1 base and J gave up 4 bases; unmatched junction bases: 8. Germline V gives CDR1 GTSNPN, CDR2 SVGIG (reference sequence). The CDR3 spans 15 residues. The CDR3 nucleotides are TGTGCCTGGAGTGCCCACGACAGGGGCCTCTATGGCTACACCTTC. Its translation: CAWSAHDRGLYGYTF.

This chain's CDR3 is CASSLGTAQYF. CDR3 bases: TGTGCCAGCAGCTTAGGGACAGCTCAGTACTTC. The gene calls are TRBV7-3 and TRBJ2-4; 7 bases are shared with TRBD1. This CDR3 is built from 11 residues. V dropped 2 bases and J dropped 12; count of bases not matched to a gene: 1. The germline CDR1 and CDR2 sequences are SGHTA and FQGTGA.

The gene calls are TRBV14 and TRBJ1-3; the D gene is possibly TRBD1 (5 bases). The V gene lost 2 bases and the J gene lost 0 bases, with 11 bases spanning the gap. Per the germline V gene, CDR1 is SGHDN and CDR2 is FVKESK. The CDR3 has 16 residues. CDR3 protein: CASSQTAGLSGNTIYF. In DNA form, the CDR3 reads TGTGCCAGCAGCCAAACCGCGGGGCTCTCTGGAAACACCATATATTTT.

This chain connects TRBV12-3 or TRBV12-4 to TRBJ2-7; D perhaps matches TRBD1 (6 bases). The V end lost 10 bases, the J end lost 1 base, and 11 bases lay between the germline ends. The CDR3 covers 12 residues. The CDR3 nucleotides read TGTGCCACAGGGGTTTCATCCTACGAGCAGTACTTC. Protein product: CATGVSSYEQYF.

This rearrangement joins TRBV5-1 to TRBJ2-7, with D maybe TRBD2 (5 bases). This CDR3 is 14 amino acids long. Between the trimmed V and J ends, which lost 7 bases and 0 bases, there was a span of 14 bases. Germline CDR1 is SGHRS and CDR2 is YFSETQ. The CDR3 region is CASRTGADSYEQYF. The CDR3 DNA reads TGCGCCAGCCGGACCGGAGCGGACTCCTACGAGCAGTACTTC.

This CDR3 is CASSERQGFYGYTF. The CDR3 bases are TGTGCCAGCAGCGAACGACAGGGATTTTATGGCTACACCTTC. The genes are TRBV3-1 (or the pseudogene TRBV3-2) and TRBJ1-2, with 7 bases that match TRBD1. The germline CDR1 and CDR2 sequences are LGHDT and YNNKEL (reference sequence). The CDR3 has 14 residues. The V segment lost 5 bases and the J segment 5 bases; nucleotides outside the gene matches: 8.

The J gene is TRBJ2-1, the V gene TRBV6-5; tentatively, D is TRBD1 (6 bases). This CDR3 comprises 13 residues. V was shortened by 8 bases and J by 2 bases, with 10 bases between the two germline ends. From germline, CDR1 is MNHEY and CDR2 SVGAGI. The CDR3 coding sequence is TGTGCCAGCGGCAGGGGAACCTACAATGAGCAGTTCTTC. Translation: CASGRGTYNEQFF.

The genes are TRBV15 and TRBJ1-2; 7 positions agree with TRBD1. Germline lookup yields CDR1 LNHNV and CDR2 YYDKDF (reference sequence). V lost 3 bases, J lost 7 bases, and 5 bases stayed unmatched. CDR3 length: 13 residues. CDR3 residues: CATSRDRSFGYTF. The CDR3 nucleotides are TGTGCCACCAGCAGGGACAGGAGCTTTGGCTACACCTTC.

DNA for the CDR3: TGCGCCAGCAGGGACAGGAGGTACAATGAGCAGTTCTTC. Translating it yields CASRDRRYNEQFF. The chain carries TRBV4-3 and TRBJ2-1; 7 bases are a match to TRBD1. The CDR3 length is 13 residues. Trimming at V came to 6 bases and at J to 4 bases, leaving 3 bases not matched to a gene. Germline-derived CDR1 and CDR2 are LGHNA and YSLEER.

The J gene is TRBJ2-4, the V gene TRBV6-5; a weak D match, TRBD2 (6 bases). Germline loops: CDR1 MNHEY, CDR2 SVGAGI. The CDR3 runs 15 residues. Between the trimmed V and J ends, which lost 10 bases and 3 bases, there was a span of 19 bases. CDR3 DNA: TGTGCCACATCTCAGGGAGGTTTCGGCAAAAACATTCAGTACTTC. Protein product: CATSQGGFGKNIQYF.

The rearrangement uses TRBV7-2 and TRBJ2-1, with 10 bases identical to TRBD2. From germline, CDR1 is SGHTA and CDR2 FQGNSA. V trimming: 3 bases; J trimming: 7 bases; junction bases outside the gene matches: 9. The CDR3 consists of 16 residues. The CDR3 spells CASSFQAGGPRNEQFF. The CDR3 nucleotides read TGTGCCAGCAGCTTTCAAGCGGGAGGGCCGCGGAATGAGCAGTTCTTC.

This chain connects TRBV4-3 to TRBJ2-7; D is unresolved. Germline-derived CDR1 and CDR2 are LGHNA and YSLEER. V was cut by 0 bases and J by 7 bases, with 19 bases left in between. This CDR3 has 16 residues. The CDR3 loop reads CASSQEMRDPPKEQYF. DNA for the CDR3: TGCGCCAGCAGCCAAGAGATGCGAGATCCACCGAAGGAGCAGTACTTC.

The rearrangement uses TRBV28 and TRBJ2-1, with 7 nucleotides matching TRBD1. This CDR3 region has 15 residues. V lost 4 bases and J lost 7; bases outside the gene matches: 10. Looked up from germline, CDR1 is MDHEN and CDR2 is SYDVKM. CDR3 sequence reads: CASSSPGQPSNEQFF. The CDR3 DNA follows: TGTGCCAGCAGTTCCCCGGGACAGCCTTCGAATGAGCAGTTCTTC.

Regarding this clone: Other nucleotide sequences in the sample specify the same CDR3. The chain is built from TRBV9 and TRBJ1-1, with TRBD1 as a possible D gene (6 bases). Per germline, CDR1 SGDLS and CDR2 YYNGEE. The V end was cut by 2 bases, the J end by 1 base, with 6 bases between. The CDR3 loop spans 13 amino acids. Written as DNA, the CDR3 is TGTGCCAGCAGCGTGACAGGGAACACTGAAGCTTTCTTT. Residues: CASSVTGNTEAFF.

V gene TRBV5-4 combines with J gene TRBJ1-6; 11 positions agree with TRBD1. The CDR3 loop spans 15 amino acids. CDR1 and CDR2 from the germline V gene are SGHNT and YYREEE (reference sequence). V lost 4 bases and J lost 10; bases outside the gene matches: 7. The CDR3 DNA sequence: TGTGCCAGCAGCCAGGGACAGGGGGTTGTCTCACCCCTCCACTTT. The encoded protein is CASSQGQGVVSPLHF.

The chain recombines TRBV30 with TRBJ2-3; D gene ambiguous. Per germline, CDR1 GTSNPN and CDR2 SVGIG (reference sequence). The CDR3 runs 15 residues. Trimming took 0 bases from V and 1 from J, leaving 11 bases between them. Here the CDR3 reads CAWSVRLPGTDTQYF. Here the CDR3 DNA reads TGTGCCTGGAGTGTCCGACTCCCTGGCACAGATACGCAGTATTTT.

The rearrangement joins TRBV11-2 to TRBJ1-5; D may be TRBD1 (6 bases). The CDR3 is 13 residues long. V lost 5 bases to trimming and J lost 9 bases, with 14 bases between them. Germline V gene sequence: CDR1 SGHAT, CDR2 FQNNGV. The CDR3 nucleotides are TGTGCCAGCAGCACGGACAGAGGGTCGCCCCAGCATTTT. This translates into CASSTDRGSPQHF.

This clone appeared many times. The V and J genes are TRBV25-1 and TRBJ2-7; D might be TRBD2 (5 bases). Germline CDR1 MGHDK, CDR2 SYGVNS. The V and J ends lost 2 bases and 2 bases respectively, with 10 bases between them. The CDR3 has 14 amino acids. CDR3 DNA sequence: TGTGCCAGCAGTGAACCCGGGATCGCCTACGAGCAGTACTTC. Translating gives CASSEPGIAYEQYF.

The gene calls are TRBV7-2 and TRBJ2-7; D is perhaps TRBD2 (6 bases). V gave up 1 base and J gave up 2 bases, with 9 bases separating them. The germline CDR1 and CDR2 sequences are SGHTA and FQGNSA. The CDR3 is made up of 14 amino acids. The CDR3 nucleotides are TGTGCCAGCAGCTTAGGCGGGAAACCCTACGAGCAGTACTTC. This translates into CASSLGGKPYEQYF. Combining the CDR3 with reference TRBV7-2 and TRBJ2-7 gives the whole variable domain GAGVSQSPSNKVTEKGKDVELRCDPISGHTALYWYRQSLGQGLEFLIYFQGNSAPDKSGLPSDRFSAERTGGSVSTLTIQRTQQEDSAVYLCASSLGGKPYEQYFGPGTRLTVT.

The rearrangement joins TRBV7-8 to TRBJ1-3; 7 bases line up with TRBD1. Germline V gene lookup returns CDR1 SGHVS and CDR2 FQNEAQ. This CDR3 contains 16 residues. V shed 0 bases and J 2 bases; nucleotides not matched to a gene: 4. The CDR3 DNA reads TGTGCCAGCAGCTTAGCAGGGGGCAACACTGGAAACACCATATATTTT. It is translated as CASSLAGGNTGNTIYF.

This sequence joins TRBV27 and TRBJ1-1; the D gene is possibly TRBD1 (6 bases). This CDR3 is built from 14 residues. CDR1 is MNHEY, CDR2 SMNVEV, per germline (reference sequence). V dropped 3 bases and J dropped 7 bases, with 15 bases sitting between them. The CDR3: CASSFSPWTDEAFF. The CDR3 nucleotides are TGTGCCAGCAGTTTTTCACCCTGGACAGATGAAGCTTTCTTT.